These 7 T cell receptor beta chains were all obtained from the same sample, sequenced in a study of T cell clonality in common variable immunodeficiency. Some clones are missing from TCRdb's copy, which holds only in-frame ones; the method was immunoSEQ multiplex PCR. The sample is made up of about 52,000 clones, none counted only once. The sample consisted of peripheral blood mononuclear cells. These receptors came from a person aged 18-69 years in good health.

Note on this clone: From the germline J gene comes the end of the CDR3, since the read stops 3 residues before it. The V gene is TRBV6-2 or TRBV6-3, the J gene TRBJ1-1; D remains unclear. The CDR3 contains 15 residues. Germline V gene lookup returns CDR1 MNHEY and CDR2 SVGEGT. Trimming left V 2 bases short and J 0 bases short, with 10 bases between. The covered CDR3 bases are TGTGCCAGCAGTTACAGTGGTAGGGTGAACACTGAA. Translated: CASSYSGRVNTE. The CDR3, in full, reads CASSYSGRVNTEAFF.

This clone was detected ten times or more. Read coverage stops 3 residues before the CDR3 terminus; the germline J gene supplies the remainder. The gene calls are TRBV30 and TRBJ2-1; TRBD1 aligns across 7 bases. The V gene's germline CDR1 is GTSNPN and CDR2 SVGIG (reference sequence). The CDR3 runs to 11 residues. J gave up 7 bases and V 5 bases, and 2 bases lay outside the gene matches. Here the CDR3 reads CAWVQGNEQFF. The DNA read from the CDR3 is TGTGCCTGGGTACAGGGGAATGAG.

This clone was observed a handful of times. The CDR3 DNA, read in part, is TGTGCCAGCAGTATAACAGGGGGCGAG. It yields the protein CASSITGGE. The whole CDR3 sequence reads CASSITGGEQYF. The chain employs TRBV2 and TRBJ2-7; TRBD1 aligns across 8 bases. The observed sequence ends 3 residues before the CDR3 terminus, with the missing tail filled in from the germline J gene. This CDR3 has 12 residues. The V gene end was trimmed by 5 bases and the J gene end by 6 bases; junction bases not matched to a gene: 3. CDR1 and CDR2 from the germline V gene are SNHLY and FYNNEI. Full variable domain (missing parts from reference TRBV2 and TRBJ2-7): EPEVTQTPSHQVTQMGQEVILRCVPISNHLYFYWYRQILGQKVEFLVSFYNNEISEKSEIFDDQFSVERPDGSNFTLKIRSTKLEDSAMYFCASSITGGEQYFGPGTRLTVT.

This clone was counted many times. The read comes to an end 3 residues before the CDR3 does, leaving the germline J gene to fill in the end. This chain connects TRBV19 to TRBJ2-5; 9 nucleotides match TRBD2. The germline V gene has CDR1 LNHDA and CDR2 SQIVND (reference sequence). V trimming: 4 bases; J trimming: 0 bases; junction bases outside the gene matches: 3. CDR3 length: 15 amino acids. Partial CDR3 DNA: TGTGCCAGTAGTACTAGCGGGACATACCAAGAGACC. It encodes CASSTSGTYQET. The CDR3 reads in full as CASSTSGTYQETQYF.

In this sample, this clone turned up a few times. The read ends 3 residues before the CDR3 terminus; that terminus is restored from the germline J gene. The chain carries TRBV19 and TRBJ2-1; D is possibly TRBD1 (5 bases). The CDR3 runs 15 residues. Trimming cost V 8 bases and J 8 bases, with 22 bases left between them. Germline CDR1 is LNHDA and CDR2 is SQIVND (reference sequence). CDR3 DNA, as far as it was read: TGTGCCAGTCGGCCAGGGTCCCAAGGTGTCGATGAG. Its protein is CASRPGSQGVDE. The entire CDR3 protein is CASRPGSQGVDEQFF. Using reference TRBV19 and TRBJ2-1 for the parts outside the CDR3, the full variable domain is DGGITQSPKYLFRKEGQNVTLSCEQNLNHDAMYWYRQDPGQGLRLIYYSQIVNDFQKGDIAEGYSVSREKKESFPLTVTSAQKNPTAFYLCASRPGSQGVDEQFFGPGTRLTVL.

This clone was counted at least ten times. The read stops 3 residues short of the end of the CDR3; the missing end is completed from the germline J gene. The chain links TRBV10-3 to TRBJ2-2, with 8 bases fitting TRBD1. The CDR3 is made up of 16 amino acids. Germline CDR1 reads ENHRY; CDR2 reads SYGVKD. With V trimmed by 6 bases and J by 4 bases, 10 bases remained unmatched. The CDR3 sequence: CAIRDPGQATTGELFF. Partial CDR3 DNA: TGTGCCATCAGAGATCCGGGACAGGCGACCACCGGGGAG.

To note about this clone: Read sequence stops 3 residues before the CDR3 end, and the germline J gene provides the missing end. The chain recombines TRBV7-8 with TRBJ1-5; 7 positions agree with TRBD1. CDR3 length: 16 residues. The ends lost 4 bases at V and 5 bases at J; junction bases unmatched: 11. CDR1 and CDR2 (germline): SGHVS, FQNEAQ. CDR3 DNA, as far as it was read: TGTGCCAGCAGCTCAGAGGGGACAGCCCTTCATCAGCCC. Residues: CASSSEGTALHQP. The complete CDR3 protein is CASSSEGTALHQPQHF.